This entry lists 20 T cell receptor beta chains sequenced from one sample in a study of blood T cell repertoires in COVID-19. Sequencing used immunoSEQ multiplex PCR; TCRdb keeps in-frame clones, though not all of them. The repertoire has roughly 520,000 clones, approximately 87% of them found once; the top ten carry over 1.5%. The sample was PBMCs or T cells enriched from blood (not recorded which). These receptors were collected from a woman aged 35 to 49 who had recovered from COVID-19.

The rearrangement uses TRBV7-9 and TRBJ2-3; 9 bases match TRBD2. After removal of 3 bases from V and 3 bases from J, the junction contained 4 bases not matched to a gene. CDR3 length equals 15 residues. Looked up from germline, CDR1 is SEHNR and CDR2 is FQNEAQ (reference sequence). The CDR3: CASSLSAGGTDTQYF. The CDR3 DNA reads TGTGCCAGCAGCTTGTCAGCGGGAGGTACAGATACGCAGTATTTT.

This chain uses TRBV7-9 with TRBJ2-5; the match to TRBD2 covers 14 bases. The CDR3 has 15 amino acids. With V trimmed by 5 bases and J by 5 bases, 4 bases remained unmatched. From germline, CDR1 is SEHNR and CDR2 FQNEAQ (reference sequence). CDR3 protein: CASSRGLAGVETQYF. DNA for the CDR3: TGTGCCAGCAGCCGGGGACTAGCGGGAGTTGAGACCCAGTACTTC.

This clone was seen once. This chain links TRBV19 with TRBJ1-5, with D uncertain. Germline CDR1 LNHDA, CDR2 SQIVND (reference sequence). The CDR3 sequence is 16 residues long. The germline V and J ends were trimmed by 5 bases and 1 base, with 15 bases remaining between them. CDR3 sequence reads: CASSAQARLSNQPQHF. In DNA, the CDR3 is TGTGCCAGTAGTGCGCAGGCGAGACTAAGCAATCAGCCCCAGCATTTT.

This sequence joins TRBV29-1 and TRBJ2-7; 7 bases are a match to TRBD2. CDR1 is SQVTM, CDR2 ANQGSEA, per germline. The CDR3 is 14 residues long. V was pared by 6 bases and J by 6 bases, with 14 bases of the junction left unmatched. Written as DNA, the CDR3 is TGCAGCGTCGACAGCGGGAACCTAGGCGGCGAGCAGTACTTC. Translating it yields CSVDSGNLGGEQYF.

V gene TRBV28 combines with J gene TRBJ2-1, with D maybe TRBD2 (5 bases). The V gene's germline CDR1 is MDHEN and CDR2 SYDVKM. Trimming took 11 bases from V and 9 from J, leaving 23 bases between them. CDR3 length: 14 residues. CDR3 coding DNA: TGTGCCTCTGGAGGCACTCCCCCCACGACTGAGCAGTTCTTC. It encodes CASGGTPPTTEQFF.

The J gene is TRBJ1-1, the V gene TRBV12-3 or TRBV12-4, with D tentatively TRBD1 (6 bases). The V end was cut by 7 bases, the J end by 7 bases, with 13 bases between. The CDR3 length is 12 residues. DNA of the CDR3: TGTGCCAGCACCCTTTGGGGGCTTGAAGCTTTCTTT. It specifies CASTLWGLEAFF.

This sequence joins TRBV19 and TRBJ1-2; 9 positions agree with TRBD1. In germline, CDR1 is LNHDA, CDR2 SQIVND (reference sequence). V dropped 2 bases and J dropped 6; count of bases not matched to a gene: 1. CDR3 length: 13 residues. The CDR3: CASSIRTGDGYTF. CDR3 DNA: TGTGCCAGTAGTATAAGGACAGGGGATGGCTACACCTTC.

The V call is TRBV7-9, the J call TRBJ2-6; TRBD2 matches at 8 bases. Per germline, CDR1 SEHNR and CDR2 FQNEAQ (reference sequence). V lost 3 bases to trimming and J lost 0 bases; unmatched junction nucleotides: 10. The CDR3 is 19 amino acids. DNA for the CDR3: TGTGCCAGCAGCTTCAGTGGGCTAGCGGGCTTCTCTGGGGCCAACGTCCTGACTTTC. It encodes CASSFSGLAGFSGANVLTF.

The chain links TRBV10-3 to TRBJ2-2, with 9 bases identical to TRBD2. V lost 0 bases to trimming and J lost 6 bases; unmatched junction nucleotides: 2. Per germline, CDR1 ENHRY and CDR2 SYGVKD. This CDR3 region has 15 residues. CDR3 residues: CAISESLAGAGELFF. CDR3 coding DNA: TGTGCCATCAGTGAGTCCTTAGCGGGGGCCGGGGAGCTGTTTTTT.

The J gene is TRBJ2-1, the V gene TRBV27; 8 bases agree with TRBD2. The CDR3 is 15 amino acids. In germline, CDR1 is MNHEY, CDR2 SMNVEV (reference sequence). Trimming took 6 bases from V and 10 from J; bases not matched to a gene: 14. The DNA for the CDR3 is TGTGCCAGCAGCCACAGGCGTATTAGCGGGACCGAGCAGTTCTTC. The encoded protein is CASSHRRISGTEQFF.

DNA of the CDR3: TGTGCCAGCGGCCCGACAGCACCCCTCTACGAGCAGTACTTC. Encoded protein: CASGPTAPLYEQYF. V and J are TRBV5-8 and TRBJ2-7; possible D gene TRBD1, 5 bases. CDR3 length equals 14 residues. Trimming stripped 7 bases from V and 3 bases from J, with 17 bases between. Germline CDR1 and CDR2: SGHTS and YDEGEE.

The chain carries TRBV19 and TRBJ2-1; 7 bases fit TRBD2. CDR3 length: 16 residues. The trim removed 6 bases at V and 0 bases at J, leaving 8 bases unmatched. The germline gives CDR1 LNHDA, CDR2 SQIVND (reference sequence). CDR3 in amino acids: CASRRATSVSYNEQFF. DNA of the CDR3: TGTGCCAGTAGACGCGCCACTAGCGTCTCCTACAATGAGCAGTTCTTC. The whole variable domain, filled in from reference TRBV19 and TRBJ2-1, reads DGGITQSPKYLFRKEGQNVTLSCEQNLNHDAMYWYRQDPGQGLRLIYYSQIVNDFQKGDIAEGYSVSREKKESFPLTVTSAQKNPTAFYLCASRRATSVSYNEQFFGPGTRLTVL.

This chain links TRBV11-2 with TRBJ1-1, with a possible D match to TRBD1 (6 bases). The V end was cut by 5 bases, the J end by 0 bases, with 13 bases between. Germline V gene data show CDR1 as SGHAT and CDR2 as FQNNGV. The CDR3 extends over 15 amino acids. The CDR3: CASSPGVTLNTEAFF. For the CDR3, the DNA is TGTGCCAGCAGCCCAGGGGTGACCTTGAACACTGAAGCTTTCTTT.

This clone was counted a few times. The V and J genes are TRBV19 and TRBJ2-7; a possible D gene is TRBD1 (5 bases). Trimming cost V 3 bases and J 5 bases, with 17 bases left between them. The CDR3 has 15 amino acids. Looked up from germline, CDR1 is LNHDA and CDR2 is SQIVND (reference sequence). CDR3 nucleotides: TGTGCCAGTAGTATCCTAGGACATCGTATGGACGAGCAGTACTTC. This gives the protein CASSILGHRMDEQYF.

The chain couples TRBV14 to TRBJ2-5; 8 bases match TRBD1. The CDR3 is made up of 15 amino acids. Germline values: CDR1 SGHDN, CDR2 FVKESK. The J segment lost 4 bases and the V segment lost 2 bases, leaving 6 bases of the junction unmatched. In nucleotides, the CDR3 is TGTGCCAGCAGCCAAAGGACAGGGAGGACAGAGACCCAGTACTTC. As protein: CASSQRTGRTETQYF.

The chain uses TRBV4-3 and TRBJ1-1, with unresolved D. V was shortened by 1 base and J by 5 bases, with 8 bases between the two germline ends. The CDR3 loop spans 13 amino acids. Germline CDR1 reads LGHNA; CDR2 reads YSLEER. The CDR3 here is CASSQGAGTEAFF. The CDR3, as DNA: TGCGCCAGCAGCCAAGGGGCGGGGACTGAAGCTTTCTTT.

This sequence joins TRBV11-3 and TRBJ2-5; 7 bases agree with TRBD1. This CDR3 is built from 17 residues. The junction had 17 bases not matched to a gene; V was cut back by 3 bases and J by 7 bases. In germline, CDR1 is SGHNT, CDR2 YENEEA. The CDR3 DNA reads as TGTGCCAGCAGCTTGGGAACAGGGGCCCTAACTCTTGCGACCCAGTACTTC. Protein: CASSLGTGALTLATQYF.

CDR3 nucleotides: TGCGCCAGCAGCAAAGGGGGCAGGTTGGTAGAGACCCAGTACTTC. Translated, it gives CASSKGGRLVETQYF. The J gene is TRBJ2-5, the V gene TRBV4-3, with 7 bases matching TRBD1. CDR3 length: 15 residues. The V and J ends lost 5 bases and 4 bases, in that order; junction bases with no gene match: 10. Germline CDR1 and CDR2: LGHNA and YSLEER.

This clone was seen a handful of times. The chain couples TRBV6-5 to TRBJ1-2; a weak D match, TRBD1 (6 bases). This CDR3 region has 14 residues. Trimming cost V 9 bases and J 7 bases, with 21 bases left between them. Germline CDR1 reads MNHEY; CDR2 reads SVGAGI. The CDR3 DNA sequence: TGTGCCAGTACCACATCCGGGACAATCAGTGGCTACACCTTC. Translation gives CASTTSGTISGYTF.

This chain connects TRBV11-2 to TRBJ2-2; 7 nucleotides match TRBD1. V dropped 1 base and J dropped 1; count of bases not matched to a gene: 12. Germline V lookup: CDR1 SGHAT, CDR2 FQNNGV. The CDR3 sequence is 19 residues long. The CDR3 DNA reads TGTGCCAGCAGCTTAGTCCGCCCCCTGACAGGGCGGAACACCGGGGAGCTGTTTTTT. The encoded protein is CASSLVRPLTGRNTGELFF. The entire variable domain, with the rest obtained from reference TRBV11-2 and TRBJ2-2, is as follows: EAGVAQSPRYKIIEKRQSVAFWCNPISGHATLYWYQQILGQGPKLLIQFQNNGVVDDSQLPKDRFSAERLKGVDSTLKIQPAKLEDSAVYLCASSLVRPLTGRNTGELFFGEGSRLTVL.